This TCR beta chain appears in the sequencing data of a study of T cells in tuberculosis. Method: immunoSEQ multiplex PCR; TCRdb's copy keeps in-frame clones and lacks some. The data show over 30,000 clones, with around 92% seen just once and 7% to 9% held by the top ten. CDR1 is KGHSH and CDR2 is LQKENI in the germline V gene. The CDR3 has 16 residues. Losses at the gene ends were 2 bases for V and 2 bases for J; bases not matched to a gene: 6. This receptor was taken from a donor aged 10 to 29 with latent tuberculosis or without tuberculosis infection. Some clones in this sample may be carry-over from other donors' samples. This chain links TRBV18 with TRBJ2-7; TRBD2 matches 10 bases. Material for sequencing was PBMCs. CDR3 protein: CASSPSQREGPYEQYF. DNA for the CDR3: TGTGCCAGCTCACCATCACAGCGGGAGGGCCCCTACGAGCAGTACTTC.